The 14 T cell receptor beta chains given below trace back to one sample, sequenced in a study of lymphopenia after photon versus proton radiotherapy. Measured with immunoSEQ multiplex PCR; TCRdb has only the in-frame clones, and not every one. The sample contains fewer than 70,000 clones, more than 75% of which appear only once. This specimen was peripheral blood, taken from a patient treated with proton-based radiotherapy. These receptors were collected from a man aged 80 or over with esophageal cancer.

The chain couples TRBV19 to TRBJ2-1, with D possibly being TRBD2 (6 bases). Trimming shortened V by 6 bases and J by 12 bases, and 21 bases separated the two germline ends. The CDR3 extends over 14 amino acids. Germline CDR1 reads LNHDA; CDR2 reads SQIVND (reference sequence). CDR3 DNA sequence: TGTGCCAGTAGCCGGGAGTTGGGGCACCTGCGGCAGTTCTTC. This codes for CASSRELGHLRQFF. The variable domain in full, with the rest retrieved from reference TRBV19 and TRBJ2-1, is DGGITQSPKYLFRKEGQNVTLSCEQNLNHDAMYWYRQDPGQGLRLIYYSQIVNDFQKGDIAEGYSVSREKKESFPLTVTSAQKNPTAFYLCASSRELGHLRQFFGPGTRLTVL.

The genes are TRBV4-3 and TRBJ1-3, with no clear D. V was pared by 6 bases and J by 0 bases, with 9 bases between. Looked up from germline, CDR1 is LGHNA and CDR2 is YSLEER. The CDR3 spans 14 residues. CDR3 nucleotides: TGCGCCAGCAGTCTTGCGGGCTCTGGAAACACCATATATTTT. Protein sequence: CASSLAGSGNTIYF.

The chain links TRBV11-2 to TRBJ1-3; D possibly corresponds to TRBD1 (6 bases). The V and J ends lost 1 base and 6 bases respectively, with 16 bases between them. The CDR3 has 16 residues. The germline CDR1 and CDR2 sequences are SGHAT and FQNNGV. In nucleotides, the CDR3 is TGTGCCAGCAGCTTAGGATCGGCAGGGGACCCAAACACCATATATTTT. Protein sequence: CASSLGSAGDPNTIYF.

The chain employs TRBV7-9 and TRBJ2-7; 8 bases match TRBD2. CDR1 and CDR2 from the germline V gene are SEHNR and FQNEAQ (reference sequence). J lost 7 bases, V lost 10 bases, and 9 bases had no gene match. The CDR3 sequence is 12 residues long. The CDR3 loop reads CATGGGAWEQYF. The CDR3 DNA reads TGTGCCACCGGGGGGGGCGCGTGGGAGCAGTACTTC.

V is TRBV7-8 and J is TRBJ1-5; no firm D call. Between the trimmed V and J ends, which lost 5 bases and 5 bases, there was a span of 16 bases. Germline assignment: CDR1 SGHVS and CDR2 FQNEAQ. The CDR3 sequence is 15 residues long. The CDR3 reads CASSRRGGGDQPQHF. The CDR3 DNA follows: TGTGCCAGCAGCCGACGGGGAGGAGGTGATCAGCCCCAGCATTTT.

The rearrangement uses TRBV7-2 and TRBJ2-1; 10 bases map to TRBD2. Trimming cost V 4 bases and J 8 bases; bases outside gene matches: 8. The CDR3 consists of 15 residues. The germline V gene has CDR1 SGHTA and CDR2 FQGNSA. This CDR3 is CASSSAGTSAHEQFF. The DNA for the CDR3 is TGTGCCAGCAGCTCTGCCGGGACTAGCGCCCATGAGCAGTTCTTC.

V usage is TRBV21-1 and J usage is TRBJ1-1. TRBV21-1 is marked as a pseudogene. This CDR3 contains 14 residues. CDR3 coding DNA: TGTGCCAGCAGCAAAGAAGGGGGGGGAGGCGAAGCTTTCTTT. Translating it yields CASSKEGGGGEAFF.

The genes are TRBV4-3 and TRBJ2-1, with 7 bases lining up with TRBD2. This CDR3 region has 15 residues. The germline CDR1 and CDR2 sequences are LGHNA and YSLEER. V dropped 2 bases and J dropped 7; count of bases not matched to a gene: 8. CDR3 sequence (DNA): TGCGCCAGCAGCCAAAGCGCGGGAGAGGGGAATGAGCAGTTCTTC. This codes for CASSQSAGEGNEQFF.

This clone was detected only once. One junction end disagrees with the germline gene, perhaps due to a read error. V gene TRBV7-7 combines with J gene TRBJ2-5; 8 bases are a match to TRBD2. Germline CDR1 SSHAT, CDR2 FNYEAQ (reference sequence). CDR3 size: 15 residues. CDR3 bases: TGTGCTAGCAGCTCTAGCGGGTTATCGCAAGAGACCCAGTACTTC. Residues: CASSSSGLSQETQYF. Full variable domain (missing parts from reference TRBV7-7 and TRBJ2-5): GAGVSQSPRYKVTKRGQDVTLRCDPISSHATLYWYQQALGQGPEFLTYFNYEAQPDKSGLPSDRFSAERPEGSISTLTIQRTEQRDSAMYRCASSSSGLSQETQYFGPGTRLLVL.

The rearrangement uses TRBV10-3 and TRBJ2-4; D gene uncertain. The CDR3 has 12 residues. Germline V lookup: CDR1 ENHRY, CDR2 SYGVKD. V lost 0 bases, J lost 8 bases, and 5 bases lay in between. As DNA, the CDR3 is TGTGCCATCAGTGAGTCTCTTCACATTCAGTACTTC. This sequence encodes CAISESLHIQYF.

The V and J genes are TRBV7-2 and TRBJ2-6, with 7 bases fitting TRBD1. The germline V gene encodes CDR1 SGHTA and CDR2 FQGNSA. This CDR3 is 18 amino acids long. With V trimmed by 2 bases and J by 3 bases, 10 bases remained unmatched. The CDR3 region has the DNA TGTGCCAGCAGCTTACACAGGGGCCTTGACTTTGGGGCCAACGTCCTGACTTTC. It is translated as CASSLHRGLDFGANVLTF.

The chain joins TRBV14 to TRBJ1-1, with D tentatively TRBD1 (5 bases). This CDR3 region has 13 residues. Trimming cost V 8 bases and J 2 bases, with 12 bases left between them. Per the germline V gene, CDR1 is SGHDN and CDR2 is FVKESK. The CDR3 reads CASSLGANTEAFF. CDR3 DNA sequence: TGTGCCAGCTCCCTTGGGGCTAACACTGAAGCTTTCTTT.

This clone occurred once. The chain uses TRBV5-1 and TRBJ1-4; TRBD1 is a possible D gene (6 bases). Germline V gives CDR1 SGHRS, CDR2 YFSETQ. CDR3 length: 15 amino acids. The V end was cut by 0 bases, the J end by 8 bases, with 14 bases between. The CDR3 region has the DNA TGCGCCAGCAGCTTGGCTGGGGGGCTTGAAGAAAAACTGTTTTTT. Translating gives CASSLAGGLEEKLFF.

The chain is built from TRBV12-5 and TRBJ1-6; no reliable D call. This CDR3 has 13 amino acids. The V end lost 2 bases, the J end lost 11 bases, and 10 bases lay between the germline ends. From germline, CDR1 is LGHNT and CDR2 FRNRAP. CDR3: CASGLSLGTPLHF. The CDR3, as DNA: TGTGCTAGTGGTTTGTCCCTAGGGACACCCCTCCACTTT.